What follows are 11 T cell receptor beta chains derived from one specimen sequenced in a study of identical twins. Each CDR3 protein gets one entry after TCRdb re-called the 5' RACE reads with MiXCR. The sample lists some 1,600,000 distinct CDR3 sequences, less than 40% occurring once. The sample was cord blood. These receptors originate from a newborn girl in good health.

V gene TRBV20-1 combines with J gene TRBJ2-1; weak D call: TRBD2 (6 bases). The CDR3 is made up of 14 amino acids. V was shortened by 1 base and J by 4 bases, with 11 bases between the two germline ends. Germline-derived CDR1 and CDR2 are DFQATT and SNEGSKA (reference sequence). This chain's CDR3 is CSARGLALYNEQFF. The CDR3 DNA sequence: TGCAGTGCTAGAGGGCTAGCGCTATACAATGAGCAGTTCTTC.

This clonotype was seen more than once but under ten times. The chain is built from TRBV24-1 and TRBJ2-3; D perhaps matches TRBD1 (6 bases). Germline CDR1 KGHDR, CDR2 SFDVKD. This CDR3 is 17 amino acids long. V shed 5 bases and J shed 2 bases, with 19 bases lying between them. The chain's CDR3 is CATSAPSGTPNTDTQYF. In DNA form, the CDR3 reads TGTGCCACCAGTGCCCCCTCCGGGACACCTAACACAGATACGCAGTATTTT.

This clonotype was observed a few times. V and J are TRBV27 and TRBJ1-2; perhaps TRBD1 as D (5 bases). The germline V gene has CDR1 MNHEY and CDR2 SMNVEV (reference sequence). V lost 5 bases, J lost 7 bases, and 14 bases lay in between. This CDR3 spans 13 amino acids. CDR3 DNA sequence: TGTGCCAGCAGTGCCCAGGGCCCCTCTGGCTACACCTTC. This encodes CASSAQGPSGYTF.

This clonotype has just a few counts. This chain uses TRBV11-2 with TRBJ2-3, with D tentatively TRBD1 (6 bases). Germline CDR1 reads SGHAT; CDR2 reads FQNNGV. The CDR3 spans 14 residues. Trimming cost V 4 bases and J 6 bases, with 14 bases left between them. The CDR3 DNA reads as TGTGCCAGCAGCTCCGGTGGGGGCTCGGATACGCAGTATTTT. Its translation is CASSSGGGSDTQYF.

This clonotype has just a few counts. The chain recombines TRBV6-6 with TRBJ1-2; possible D gene TRBD1, 6 bases. The CDR3 is 13 residues long. The V gene's germline CDR1 is MNHNY and CDR2 SVGAGI (reference sequence). V lost 7 bases, J lost 4 bases, and 13 bases lay in between. CDR3 coding DNA: TGTGCCAGCAACTTACTACAGGGCTATGGCTACACCTTC. Translated, it gives CASNLLQGYGYTF.

The V and J genes are TRBV6-6 and TRBJ1-1; 7 bases line up with TRBD1. Trimming cost V 5 bases and J 1 base; bases outside gene matches: 10. CDR1 and CDR2 (germline): MNHNY, SVGAGI (reference sequence). CDR3 length equals 16 residues. This CDR3 reads CASSRGQRPQNTEAFF. DNA for the CDR3: TGTGCCAGCAGTCGGGGACAGAGGCCTCAGAACACTGAAGCTTTCTTT.

There are a few counts of this clonotype. The rearrangement links TRBV7-9 to TRBJ2-3; 11 bases match TRBD2. Germline trimming cut 7 bases from V and 1 base from J; bases unmatched to any gene: 4. Per the germline V gene, CDR1 is SEHNR and CDR2 is FQNEAQ (reference sequence). The CDR3 loop spans 15 amino acids. This CDR3 is CASTTSGSRTDTQYF. CDR3 nucleotide sequence: TGTGCCAGCACCACTAGCGGGAGCCGCACAGATACGCAGTATTTT.

The gene calls are TRBV4-1 and TRBJ2-1; TRBD2 might be the D (5 bases). The CDR3 length is 15 residues. V gave up 3 bases and J gave up 8 bases, with 17 bases separating them. Looked up from germline, CDR1 is MGHRA and CDR2 is YSYEKL. In DNA, the CDR3 is TGCGCCAGCAGCCAGCACAATATTCTAGCATATGAGCAGTTCTTC. It encodes CASSQHNILAYEQFF.

The CDR3 is CSARSSGGVEQYF. As DNA, the CDR3 is TGCAGTGCTAGATCCAGCGGGGGGGTCGAGCAGTACTTC. This chain links TRBV20-1 with TRBJ2-5; 10 bases are shared with TRBD2. The tail of the sequence fits TRBJ2-7 better, so the J call may be wrong. CDR3 length equals 13 residues. Germline lookup yields CDR1 DFQATT and CDR2 SNEGSKA (reference sequence).

In its sample, this clonotype was seen a few times. This rearrangement joins TRBV2 to TRBJ1-5; D gene unclear. Trimming took 6 bases from V and 5 from J, leaving 11 bases between them. The CDR3 has 13 residues. Germline CDR1 is SNHLY and CDR2 is FYNNEI. The CDR3 loop is CASRQTGYQPQHF. DNA of the CDR3: TGTGCCAGCAGGCAAACGGGATATCAGCCCCAGCATTTT.

This clonotype was observed a handful of times. The chain has TRBV5-1 and TRBJ2-1; possible D gene TRBD2, 6 bases. CDR1 SGHRS and CDR2 YFSETQ come from the germline V gene. CDR3 size: 15 residues. The V end was cut by 6 bases, the J end by 6 bases, with 19 bases between. CDR3 nucleotides: TGCGCCAGCATCCCACCGGGACTTACAATCAATGAGCAGTTCTTC. This codes for CASIPPGLTINEQFF.